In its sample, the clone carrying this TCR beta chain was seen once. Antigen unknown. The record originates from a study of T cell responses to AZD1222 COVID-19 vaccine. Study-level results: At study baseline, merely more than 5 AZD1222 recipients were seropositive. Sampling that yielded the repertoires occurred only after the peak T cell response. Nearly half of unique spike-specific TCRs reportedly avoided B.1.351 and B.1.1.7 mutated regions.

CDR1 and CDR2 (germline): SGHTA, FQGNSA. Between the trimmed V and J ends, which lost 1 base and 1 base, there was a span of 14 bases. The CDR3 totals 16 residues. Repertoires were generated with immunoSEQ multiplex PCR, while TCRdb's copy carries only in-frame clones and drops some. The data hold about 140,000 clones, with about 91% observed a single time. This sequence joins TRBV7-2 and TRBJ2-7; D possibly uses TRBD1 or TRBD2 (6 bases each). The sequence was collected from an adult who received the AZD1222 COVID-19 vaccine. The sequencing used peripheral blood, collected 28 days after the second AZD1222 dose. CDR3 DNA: TGTGCCAGCAGCTTAGAGTCGGGGGCAAAATCCTACGAGCAGTACTTC. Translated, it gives CASSLESGAKSYEQYF.